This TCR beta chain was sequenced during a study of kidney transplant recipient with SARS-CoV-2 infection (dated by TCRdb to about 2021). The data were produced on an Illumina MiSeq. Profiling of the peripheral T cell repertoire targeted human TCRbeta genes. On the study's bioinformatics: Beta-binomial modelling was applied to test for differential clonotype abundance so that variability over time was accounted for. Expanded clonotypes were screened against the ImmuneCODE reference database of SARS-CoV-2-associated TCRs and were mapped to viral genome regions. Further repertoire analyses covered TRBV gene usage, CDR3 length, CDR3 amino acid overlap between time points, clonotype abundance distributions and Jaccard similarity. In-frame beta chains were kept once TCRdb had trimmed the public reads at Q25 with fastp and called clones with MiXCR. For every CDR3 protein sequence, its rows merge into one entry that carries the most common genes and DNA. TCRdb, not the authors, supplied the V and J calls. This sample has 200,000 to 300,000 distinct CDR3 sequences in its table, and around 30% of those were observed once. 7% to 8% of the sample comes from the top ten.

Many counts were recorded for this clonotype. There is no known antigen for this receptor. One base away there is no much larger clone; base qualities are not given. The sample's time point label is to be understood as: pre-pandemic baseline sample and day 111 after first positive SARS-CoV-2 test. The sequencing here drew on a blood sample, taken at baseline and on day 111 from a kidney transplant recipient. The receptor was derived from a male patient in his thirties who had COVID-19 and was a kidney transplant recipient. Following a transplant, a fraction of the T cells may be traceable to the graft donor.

The DNA sequence is TGTGCCAGCAGCTATCCAGATGAATCTCGAAAGACCTATGGCTACACCTTC. Its protein is CASSYPDESRKTYGYTF. This chain is built from TRBV7-6 and TRBJ1-2, with the identity of the D gene unclear. The V end loses 4 bases and the J end loses 4 bases, and a stretch of 22 bases separates them. The germline V gene provides CDR1 SGHVS and CDR2 FNYEAQ. Reading from cysteine to phenylalanine, the CDR3 counts 17 amino acids. Only the CDR3 DNA is retained, 51 bases long and in frame from the first base. The CDR3, completed at both ends by the reference TRBV7-6 and TRBJ1-2 genes, gives the full variable domain GAGVSQSPRYKVTKRGQDVALRCDPISGHVSLYWYRQALGQGPEFLTYFNYEAQQDKSGLPNDRFSAERPEGSISTLTIQRTEQRDSAMYRCASSYPDESRKTYGYTFGSGTRLTVV.